This T cell receptor beta chain was obtained from a study of identical twins. This clonotype was picked up many times. From the 5' RACE reads, TCRdb called clonotypes with MiXCR, one entry per CDR3 protein. The data hold about 890,000 distinct CDR3 sequences, with 12% observed a single time. This sample was shared with a second study, whose subject was yellow fever vaccine responses in identical twins.

What was sequenced was PBMCs. The origin of this receptor is a woman between 18 and 29 years old in good health.

CDR3 DNA sequence: TGTGCCAGCAGTCCATATTGGGGGCTCGGTTCACCCCTCCACTTT. Its translation is CASSPYWGLGSPLHF. This chain uses TRBV12-3 or TRBV12-4 with TRBJ1-6, with D maybe TRBD1 (6 bases). V dropped 5 bases and J dropped 9 bases, with 17 bases sitting between them. This CDR3 contains 15 residues.